These 28 T cell receptor beta chains came from one sample sequenced in a study of blood T cell repertoires in COVID-19. Using immunoSEQ multiplex PCR, the repertoire was profiled, and TCRdb retains in-frame clones only, with some absent. The sample holds about 270,000 clones, 85% to 90% seen once. Specimen: PBMCs or T cells enriched from blood (not recorded which). The receptor source for this set is a woman under 40 with acute COVID-19.

V usage is TRBV28 and J usage is TRBJ2-1; TRBD2 aligns across 8 bases. The germline gives CDR1 MDHEN, CDR2 SYDVKM. Unmatched junction bases numbered 7, after V lost 1 base and J lost 5 bases. The CDR3 has 16 amino acids. CDR3 in DNA: TGTGCCAGCAGTTTATCTCCTAGCGGGCTAAACAATGAGCAGTTCTTC. Protein: CASSLSPSGLNNEQFF.

The J gene is TRBJ1-2, the V gene TRBV5-1; tentative D call: TRBD1 (6 bases). The germline CDR1 and CDR2 sequences are SGHRS and YFSETQ. V was pared by 1 base and J by 3 bases, with 7 bases between. The CDR3 has 13 amino acids. This CDR3 reads CASSLYRDYGYTF. The CDR3 coding sequence is TGCGCCAGCAGCTTGTACAGGGACTATGGCTACACCTTC.

This clone has just one count. The rearrangement uses TRBV7-3 and TRBJ2-2, with 12 bases lining up with TRBD1. The V segment lost 6 bases and the J segment 7 bases; nucleotides outside the gene matches: 9. CDR3 length: 16 amino acids. Germline CDR1 is SGHTA and CDR2 is FQGTGA. This CDR3 reads CASRGPGQGAIGELFF. The CDR3 DNA sequence: TGTGCCAGCAGGGGCCCGGGACAGGGGGCGATCGGGGAGCTGTTTTTT.

This chain uses TRBV11-3 with TRBJ2-3, with D perhaps TRBD1 (6 bases). The CDR3 sequence is 13 residues long. Trimming took 3 bases from V and 6 from J, leaving 10 bases between them. Per the germline V gene, CDR1 is SGHNT and CDR2 is YENEEA. CDR3 nucleotide sequence: TGTGCCAGCAGCTTTGGGGGCTTGGATACGCAGTATTTT. Protein product: CASSFGGLDTQYF.

CDR3: CASSPTSWYTGELFF. CDR3 bases: TGTGCCAGCAGCCCAACTAGTTGGTATACCGGGGAGCTGTTTTTT. The chain links TRBV5-4 to TRBJ2-2, with a weak D call TRBD2 (5 bases). The CDR3 is 15 amino acids. V dropped 4 bases and J dropped 5 bases, with 15 bases sitting between them. The V gene's germline CDR1 is SGHNT and CDR2 YYREEE (reference sequence).

The rearrangement links TRBV4-1 to TRBJ2-7, with 7 bases lining up with TRBD2. Per germline, CDR1 MGHRA and CDR2 YSYEKL. The ends lost 0 bases at V and 3 bases at J; junction bases unmatched: 5. The CDR3 extends over 15 amino acids. This chain's CDR3 is CASSQDGTTDYEQYF. Written as DNA, the CDR3 is TGCGCCAGCAGCCAAGACGGGACTACCGACTACGAGCAGTACTTC.

The J gene is TRBJ1-5, the V gene TRBV18; a weak D match, TRBD1 (5 bases). V was pared by 5 bases and J by 7 bases, with 12 bases between. CDR3 length: 13 amino acids. Germline V gene lookup returns CDR1 KGHSH and CDR2 LQKENI. Here the CDR3 reads CASSGGELQPQHF. CDR3 DNA: TGTGCCAGCTCAGGAGGGGAATTGCAGCCCCAGCATTTT. Full variable domain (rest looked up from reference TRBV18 and TRBJ1-5): NAGVMQNPRHLVRRRGQEARLRCSPMKGHSHVYWYRQLPEEGLKFMVYLQKENIIDESGMPKERFSAEFPKEGPSILRIQQVVRGDSAAYFCASSGGELQPQHFGDGTRLSIL.

The chain has TRBV19 and TRBJ1-5, with 8 bases that match TRBD1. V lost 6 bases and J lost 6; bases outside the gene matches: 4. The CDR3 runs to 13 residues. CDR1 and CDR2 (germline): LNHDA, SQIVND (reference sequence). DNA for the CDR3: TGTGCCAGTAGGGACAGGGATACTCAGCCCCAGCATTTT. Amino acids: CASRDRDTQPQHF.

J is TRBJ2-7 and V is TRBV28; 7 bases map to TRBD2. The CDR3 is made up of 14 amino acids. Germline V gene lookup returns CDR1 MDHEN and CDR2 SYDVKM. The V segment lost 10 bases and the J segment 0 bases; nucleotides outside the gene matches: 9. CDR3 sequence: CATRGGDLSYEQYF. The CDR3 nucleotides read TGTGCCACCCGGGGAGGGGACCTCTCCTACGAGCAGTACTTC.

The CDR3 reads CASSLDRGPYEQYF. Written as DNA, the CDR3 is TGCGCCAGCAGCTTGGACAGGGGGCCGTACGAGCAGTACTTC. The chain employs TRBV5-1 and TRBJ2-7; 9 positions match TRBD1. The CDR3 has 14 residues. The germline V gene encodes CDR1 SGHRS and CDR2 YFSETQ. V was pared by 0 bases and J by 4 bases, with 2 bases of the junction left unmatched.

The chain carries TRBV19 and TRBJ2-3; possibly TRBD2 for D (5 bases). Germline-derived CDR1 and CDR2 are LNHDA and SQIVND (reference sequence). CDR3 size: 14 residues. Trimming cost V 1 base and J 2 bases, with 7 bases left between them. The CDR3 sequence: CASSIGAVTDTQYF. The CDR3 DNA reads TGTGCCAGTAGTATAGGAGCGGTCACAGATACGCAGTATTTT.

V gene TRBV29-1 combines with J gene TRBJ2-3, with 8 nucleotides matching TRBD2. Germline V gives CDR1 SQVTM, CDR2 ANQGSEA. There are 13 residues in the CDR3. Losses at the gene ends were 7 bases for V and 2 bases for J; bases not matched to a gene: 5. The CDR3 region has the DNA TGCAGCGGGAATAGCGGGAACACAGATACGCAGTATTTT. This codes for CSGNSGNTDTQYF.

The chain couples TRBV12-3 or TRBV12-4 to TRBJ1-5, with D unclear. This CDR3 comprises 12 residues. With 2 bases removed from V and 6 bases from J, the gap between germline ends came to 5 bases. The DNA of the CDR3 is TGTGCCAGCAGTTTACCTCCTCAGCCCCAGCATTTT. Translating it yields CASSLPPQPQHF.

This clone was seen once. V and J are TRBV7-8 and TRBJ2-7; a weak D match, TRBD2 (5 bases). The CDR3 totals 11 residues. CDR1 is SGHVS, CDR2 FQNEAQ, per germline. The CDR3 DNA follows: TGTGCGGTAGCGAAAACCTACGAGCAGTACTTC. This gives the protein CAVAKTYEQYF.

The rearrangement joins TRBV4-1 to TRBJ1-1; D not resolved. Per germline, CDR1 MGHRA and CDR2 YSYEKL. The length of the CDR3 is 11 residues. V lost 4 bases and J lost 8, with 8 bases in between. CDR3 sequence: CASSLHEEAFF. The CDR3 DNA reads as TGCGCCAGCAGCCTACACGAAGAAGCTTTCTTT.

The chain has TRBV6-2 or TRBV6-3 and TRBJ1-5; D gene unclear. This CDR3 is 12 amino acids long. Trimming took off 5 bases at V and 6 bases at J, with 8 bases between the two ends. Per germline, CDR1 MNHEY and CDR2 SVGEGT. Here the CDR3 DNA reads TGTGCCAGCAGTCATGAGTTTCAGCCCCAGCATTTT. It codes for CASSHEFQPQHF.

The V call is TRBV2, the J call TRBJ2-2; tentatively, D is TRBD1 (6 bases). The CDR3 runs 15 residues. The germline V gene has CDR1 SNHLY and CDR2 FYNNEI. The V end was cut by 4 bases, the J end by 4 bases, with 13 bases between. In DNA, the CDR3 is TGTGCCAGCAGTGGAACCACAGGGTCCACCGGGGAGCTGTTTTTT. Protein sequence: CASSGTTGSTGELFF.

The CDR3 nucleotides read TGCAGCGTAGGACTAGCAGCTAACACCGGGGAGCTGTTTTTT. It codes for CSVGLAANTGELFF. This chain connects TRBV29-1 to TRBJ2-2, with 8 bases lining up with TRBD2. The V gene end was trimmed by 6 bases and the J gene end by 2 bases; junction bases not matched to a gene: 5. CDR1 is SQVTM and CDR2 is ANQGSEA in the germline V gene. The CDR3 is made up of 14 amino acids.

The rearrangement joins TRBV28 to TRBJ2-1; the match to TRBD2 covers 12 bases. The ends lost 3 bases at V and 0 bases at J; junction bases unmatched: 15. CDR3 size: 21 residues. CDR1 and CDR2 from the germline V gene are MDHEN and SYDVKM. CDR3 in DNA: TGTGCCAGCAGTTTCCCCCGGGAGTCTAGCGGGAGGGCCGCCTCCTACAATGAGCAGTTCTTC. It codes for CASSFPRESSGRAASYNEQFF.

To note about this clone: The sample carries other DNA sequences with the same CDR3. The V call is TRBV12-3 or TRBV12-4, the J call TRBJ2-4, with a possible D match to TRBD2 (6 bases). This CDR3 spans 13 amino acids. Trimming removed 1 base from V and 7 bases from J, with 8 bases in between. The CDR3 nucleotides read TGTGCCAGCAGTTTAGATCGGGGGAACATTCAGTACTTC. This gives the protein CASSLDRGNIQYF.

The chain has TRBV11-2 and TRBJ2-2, with 10 bases matching TRBD1. J gave up 4 bases and V 4 bases, and 12 bases lay outside the gene matches. The CDR3 totals 18 residues. Germline CDR1 is SGHAT and CDR2 is FQNNGV. DNA for the CDR3: TGTGCCAGCAGCTCGACCTTACTCGGGACAGGGGTCACCGGGGAGCTGTTTTTT. Amino acids: CASSSTLLGTGVTGELFF.

This clone has only one observation. This chain joins TRBV20-1 and TRBJ2-7; a weak D match, TRBD1 (5 bases). The V gene's germline CDR1 is DFQATT and CDR2 SNEGSKA (reference sequence). The V gene lost 3 bases and the J gene lost 2 bases, with 11 bases spanning the gap. CDR3 length equals 13 residues. The CDR3 DNA is TGCAGTGCTAGTAAGGTGGGGCCCTACGAGCAGTACTTC. Translating gives CSASKVGPYEQYF.

The chain's CDR3 is CASSQGQGVVDTQYF. CDR3 bases: TGTGCCAGCAGCCAAGGGCAGGGGGTCGTAGATACGCAGTATTTT. The chain couples TRBV3-1 (or the pseudogene TRBV3-2) to TRBJ2-3; TRBD1 agrees at 7 bases. The V and J ends lost 1 base and 5 bases, in that order; junction bases with no gene match: 6. CDR1 is LGHDT and CDR2 is YNNKEL in the germline V gene (reference sequence). The CDR3 extends over 15 amino acids.

This sequence joins TRBV6-5 and TRBJ1-2, with 7 bases lining up with TRBD1. This CDR3 has 14 residues. Germline loops: CDR1 MNHEY, CDR2 SVGAGI. V was clipped by 6 bases and J by 6 bases; unmatched bases: 10. Here the CDR3 reads CASSAKQGSDGYTF. The CDR3 DNA reads as TGTGCCAGCAGCGCCAAACAGGGGAGTGATGGCTACACCTTC.

The genes are TRBV19 and TRBJ2-3, with 10 bases that match TRBD2. CDR3 size: 17 residues. V lost 4 bases and J lost 0; bases outside the gene matches: 7. The germline CDR1 and CDR2 sequences are LNHDA and SQIVND (reference sequence). CDR3 in DNA: TGTGCCAGTAGTACCGGGACTAGCGTGACTAGCACAGATACGCAGTATTTT. It is translated as CASSTGTSVTSTDTQYF. Together with reference TRBV19 and TRBJ2-3, the CDR3 gives the full variable domain: DGGITQSPKYLFRKEGQNVTLSCEQNLNHDAMYWYRQDPGQGLRLIYYSQIVNDFQKGDIAEGYSVSREKKESFPLTVTSAQKNPTAFYLCASSTGTSVTSTDTQYFGPGTRLTVL.

This chain links TRBV7-9 with TRBJ2-2; TRBD1 agrees at 7 bases. Germline V CDR1 and CDR2: SEHNR, FQNEAQ (reference sequence). This CDR3 contains 13 residues. Germline trimming cut 5 bases from V and 7 bases from J; bases unmatched to any gene: 4. Here the CDR3 reads CASSIQGNGELFF. The CDR3 nucleotides are TGTGCCAGCAGCATACAGGGGAACGGGGAGCTGTTTTTT.

The chain is built from TRBV27 and TRBJ2-5, with a weak D call TRBD1 (6 bases). The CDR3 contains 15 residues. CDR1 is MNHEY and CDR2 is SMNVEV in the germline V gene (reference sequence). V lost 5 bases and J lost 1, with 14 bases in between. CDR3 in amino acids: CASSPTLGAQETQYF. The DNA for the CDR3 is TGTGCCAGCAGTCCGACTCTGGGGGCCCAAGAGACCCAGTACTTC.

This rearrangement joins TRBV27 to TRBJ1-2; tentative D call: TRBD1 (5 bases). There are 13 residues in the CDR3. Trimming removed 0 bases from V and 3 bases from J, with 5 bases in between. Germline V CDR1 and CDR2: MNHEY, SMNVEV (reference sequence). CDR3: CASSLSRDYGYTF. In DNA, the CDR3 is TGTGCCAGCAGTTTATCCAGGGACTATGGCTACACCTTC.